This TCR beta chain was observed in a study of T cell responses to AZD1222 COVID-19 vaccine. Study overall: Both about-4-week and about-12-week second-dose recipients were combined.

Study observations and caveats: Only six people who got AZD1222 tested seropositive at baseline. Unmutated regions of variants are reportedly targeted by nearly half of spike-specific TCRs. Without day 14 samples, only post-peak T cell repertoires were studied.

Sequencing was performed with immunoSEQ multiplex PCR; in TCRdb, only in-frame clones are kept and a portion is missing. The table shows 65,000 to 95,000 clones, with around 81% occurring only once. With regard to this clone: As yet, its antigen is unknown.

The germline gives CDR1 ENHRY, CDR2 SYGVKD. Trimming pared 2 bases from V and 1 base from J, leaving 8 bases between. CDR3 length equals 14 residues. This chain links TRBV10-3 with TRBJ1-1; a possible D gene is TRBD1 (6 bases). This receptor was identified in an adult in good health. The material was peripheral blood, obtained on day 0 of AZD1222 vaccination. CDR3 in amino acids: CAISETGSNTEAFF. DNA of the CDR3: TGTGCCATCAGTGAGACAGGGTCGAACACTGAAGCTTTCTTT.